This T cell receptor beta chain was captured by sequencing in a study of CD8 T cells in Susac syndrome. Reverse transcription used roughly 0.45 to 1 ug RNA and random hexamers. TCRdb re-called the immunoSEQ multiplex PCR reads through MiXCR, storing one row per CDR3 protein. The sample comprises about 240,000 distinct CDR3 sequences, 95% to 97% of which are singletons, and about 0.095% rests with the top ten. The CDR3 runs to 12 residues. V dropped 8 bases and J dropped 8 bases, with 13 bases sitting between them. CDR1 is SEHNR and CDR2 is FQNEAQ in the germline V gene (reference sequence). This TCR was sampled from a human donor with Susac syndrome. The chain uses TRBV7-9 and TRBJ2-4; either TRBD1 or TRBD2 may fit D (7 bases each). The material sequenced was CD4+ T cells from PBMCs. The CDR3, as DNA: TGTGCCAGCCGGGACAGCGGGGACATTCAGTACTTC. Translation: CASRDSGDIQYF.